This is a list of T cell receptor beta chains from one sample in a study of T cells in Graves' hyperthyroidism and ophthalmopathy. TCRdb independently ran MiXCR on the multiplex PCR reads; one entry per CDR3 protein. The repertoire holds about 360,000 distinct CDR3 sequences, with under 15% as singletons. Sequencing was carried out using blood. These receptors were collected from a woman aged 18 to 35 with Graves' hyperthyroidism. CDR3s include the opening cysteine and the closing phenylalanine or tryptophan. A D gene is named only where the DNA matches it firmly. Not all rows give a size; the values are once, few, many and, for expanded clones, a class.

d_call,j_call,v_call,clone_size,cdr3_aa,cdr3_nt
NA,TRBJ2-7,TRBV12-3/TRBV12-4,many,CASSPGGGPSEQYF,TGTGCCAGCAGCCCAGGGGGAGGGCCTAGCGAGCAGTACTTC
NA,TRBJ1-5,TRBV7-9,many,CASSLNENQPQHF,TGTGCCAGCAGCTTAAATGAGAATCAGCCCCAGCATTTT
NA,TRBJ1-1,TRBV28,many,CASSLSGSTEAFF,TGTGCCAGCAGTTTATCGGGGTCCACTGAAGCTTTCTTT
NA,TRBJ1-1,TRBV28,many,CASSLGSGAFF,TGTGCCAGCAGTTTAGGGTCGGGCGCTTTCTTT
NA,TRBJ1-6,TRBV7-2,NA,CASSLYPGPKNSPLHF,TGTGCCAGCAGCTTATATCCGGGACCGAAAAATTCACCCCTCCACTTT
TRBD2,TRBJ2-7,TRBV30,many,CAWSISSGRAYEQYF,TGTGCCTGGAGTATTTCTAGCGGGAGAGCCTACGAGCAGTACTTC
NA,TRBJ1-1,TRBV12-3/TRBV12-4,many,CASRPNRNTEAFF,TGTGCCAGCAGACCCAACAGGAACACTGAAGCTTTCTTT
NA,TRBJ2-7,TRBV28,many,CASSSAVLWGVAYEQYF,TGTGCCAGCAGTTCCGCCGTCCTTTGGGGGGTTGCCTACGAGCAGTACTTC
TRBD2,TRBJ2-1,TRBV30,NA,CAWSGMTSGGGEQFF,TGTGCCTGGAGTGGGATGACTAGCGGGGGCGGTGAGCAGTTCTTC
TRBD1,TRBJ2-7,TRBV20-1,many,CSARDKQGSYEQYF,TGCAGTGCTAGAGATAAACAGGGGAGCTACGAGCAGTACTTC
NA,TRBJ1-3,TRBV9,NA,CASSVEGIDTIYF,TGTGCCAGCAGCGTAGAAGGAATAGACACCATATATTTT
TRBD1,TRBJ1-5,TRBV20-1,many,CSAPPGGYQPQHF,TGCAGTGCTCCCCCAGGGGGCTATCAGCCCCAGCATTTT
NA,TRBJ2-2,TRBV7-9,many,CASSFPQNTGELFF,TGTGCCAGCAGCTTTCCCCAGAACACCGGGGAGCTGTTTTTT
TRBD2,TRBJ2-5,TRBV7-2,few,CASSPGTSGRKKETQYF,TGTGCCAGCAGCCCAGGGACTAGCGGGAGAAAGAAAGAGACCCAGTACTTC
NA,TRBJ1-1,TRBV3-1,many,CASSKQSEAFF,TGTGCCAGCAGCAAACAAAGTGAAGCTTTCTTT
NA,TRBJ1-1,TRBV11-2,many,CASSLGIGKLMNTEAFF,TGTGCCAGCAGCTTAGGTATAGGGAAATTAATGAACACTGAAGCTTTCTTT
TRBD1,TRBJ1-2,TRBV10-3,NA,CAISVQGGDYGCTF,TGTGCCATCAGTGTCCAGGGGGGGGACTATGGCTGCACCTTC
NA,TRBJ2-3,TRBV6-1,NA,CASRQAGNTQYF,TGTGCCAGCAGACAGGCAGGGAATACGCAGTATTTT
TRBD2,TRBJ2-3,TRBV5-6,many,CASSGGAGRTDTQYF,TGTGCCAGCAGCGGTGGAGCGGGAAGGACAGATACGCAGTATTTT
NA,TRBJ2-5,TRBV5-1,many,CASSLEEETQYF,TGCGCCAGCAGCTTGGAGGAGGAGACCCAGTACTTC
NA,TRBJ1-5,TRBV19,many,CASSVPGRQPQHF,TGTGCCAGTAGTGTCCCAGGGCGTCAGCCCCAGCATTTT
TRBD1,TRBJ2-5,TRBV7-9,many,CASSSPQGEETQYF,TGTGCCAGCAGCTCTCCCCAGGGGGAAGAGACCCAGTACTTC
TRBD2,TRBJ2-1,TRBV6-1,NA,CASSPGTSGARFF,TGTGCCAGCAGCCCTGGGACTAGCGGGGCGAGGTTCTTC
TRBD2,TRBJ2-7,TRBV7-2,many,CASSLGGTIHEQYF,TGTGCCAGCAGCTTAGGGGGGACTATCCACGAGCAGTACTTC
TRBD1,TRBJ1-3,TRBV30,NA,CAWSAGQGYSGNTIYF,TGTGCCTGGAGCGCCGGACAGGGATACTCTGGAAACACCATATATTTT
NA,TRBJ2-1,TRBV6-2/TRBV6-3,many,CASSYPGVEQFF,TGTGCCAGCAGTTACCCCGGGGTGGAGCAGTTCTTC
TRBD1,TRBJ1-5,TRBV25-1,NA,CASRDRGQARNQPQHF,TGTGCCAGCAGAGACAGGGGGCAGGCAAGGAATCAGCCCCAGCATTTT
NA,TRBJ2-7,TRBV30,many,CAWSFRPVRNEQYF,TGTGCCTGGAGTTTTCGCCCAGTGCGGAACGAGCAGTACTTC
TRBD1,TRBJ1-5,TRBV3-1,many,CASSLGQGYQPQHF,TGTGCCAGCAGCCTCGGACAGGGGTATCAGCCCCAGCATTTT
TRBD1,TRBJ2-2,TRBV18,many,CASSPSGTANTGELFF,TGTGCCAGCTCACCGTCCGGGACAGCGAACACCGGGGAGCTGTTTTTT
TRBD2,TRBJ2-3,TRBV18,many,CASSPFQEAGGTDTQYF,TGTGCCAGCTCACCATTCCAGGAAGCGGGAGGGACAGATACGCAGTATTTT
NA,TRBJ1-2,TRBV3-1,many,CASSSIYGYTF,TGTGCCAGCAGCTCGATCTATGGCTACACCTTC
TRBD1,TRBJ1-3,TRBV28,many,CASARQGSGNTIYF,TGTGCCAGCGCCCGACAGGGCTCTGGAAACACCATATATTTT
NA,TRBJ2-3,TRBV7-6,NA,CASSSTSFAGDTQYF,TGTGCCAGCAGCTCGACTAGTTTTGCCGGAGATACGCAGTATTTT
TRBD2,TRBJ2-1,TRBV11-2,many,CASSLDIASGMVGEQFF,TGTGCCAGCAGCTTAGATATTGCTAGCGGGATGGTTGGTGAGCAGTTCTTC
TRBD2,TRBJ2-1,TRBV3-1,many,CASSQDSGGYYNEQFF,TGTGCCAGCAGCCAAGATAGCGGGGGGTATTACAATGAGCAGTTCTTC
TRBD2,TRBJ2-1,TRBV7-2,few,CASSSPGLYNEQFF,TGTGCCAGCAGCTCCCCGGGACTATACAATGAGCAGTTCTTC
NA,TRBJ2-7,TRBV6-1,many,CATRADRPPYEQYF,TGTGCCACTCGGGCTGACAGGCCCCCCTACGAGCAGTACTTC
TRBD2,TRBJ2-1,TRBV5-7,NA,CASSAGLAGSHEQFF,TGTGCCAGCAGCGCGGGACTAGCGGGTTCGCATGAGCAGTTCTTC
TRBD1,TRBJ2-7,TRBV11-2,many,CASSWGQGTYEQYF,TGTGCCAGCAGCTGGGGACAGGGAACCTACGAGCAGTACTTC
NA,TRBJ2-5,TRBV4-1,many,CASSHSRSAWVETQYF,TGCGCCAGCAGCCATTCCAGGTCAGCCTGGGTAGAGACCCAGTACTTC
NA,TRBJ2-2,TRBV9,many,CASSVDRRDTGELFF,TGTGCCAGCAGCGTAGATAGGCGTGACACCGGGGAGCTGTTTTTT
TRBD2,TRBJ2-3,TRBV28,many,CASSFAGLAGKSTDTQYF,TGTGCCAGCAGTTTTGCGGGACTAGCGGGAAAGAGCACAGATACGCAGTATTTT
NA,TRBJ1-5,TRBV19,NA,CASKGPNQPQHF,TGTGCCAGTAAGGGACCCAATCAGCCCCAGCATTTT
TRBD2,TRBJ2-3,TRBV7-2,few,CASSLPRFASGRGTDTQYF,TGTGCCAGCAGCTTACCCCGGTTCGCTAGCGGGAGAGGGACAGATACGCAGTATTTT
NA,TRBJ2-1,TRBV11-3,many,CASSLEAGRNEQFF,TGTGCCAGCAGCTTAGAGGCAGGGAGGAATGAGCAGTTCTTC
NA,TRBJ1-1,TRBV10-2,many,CASVFGGGTEAFF,TGCGCCAGCGTTTTCGGGGGCGGCACTGAAGCTTTCTTT
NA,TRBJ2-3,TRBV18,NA,CASSPQRGYSDTQYF,TGTGCCAGCTCACCCCAACGGGGGTATTCAGATACGCAGTATTTT
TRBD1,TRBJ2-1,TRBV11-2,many,CASSRQGRNEQFF,TGTGCCAGCAGCCGACAGGGGAGGAATGAGCAGTTCTTC
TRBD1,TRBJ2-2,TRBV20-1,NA,CSASDSRTGPTGELFF,TGCAGTGCTAGTGATTCAAGGACAGGACCCACCGGGGAGCTGTTTTTT
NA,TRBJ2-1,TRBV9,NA,CASSVELAGEQFF,TGTGCCAGCAGCGTAGAGCTGGCAGGTGAGCAGTTCTTC
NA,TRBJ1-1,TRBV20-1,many,CSATPDSNTEAFF,TGCAGTGCTACTCCGGACAGCAACACTGAAGCTTTCTTT
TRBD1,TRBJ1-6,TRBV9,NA,CASSLRDRSSPLHF,TGTGCCAGCAGCCTAAGGGACAGGAGTTCACCCCTCCACTTT
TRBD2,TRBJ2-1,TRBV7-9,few,CASSFGGLAGGDNEQFF,TGTGCCAGCAGCTTTGGGGGACTAGCGGGGGGCGACAATGAGCAGTTCTTC
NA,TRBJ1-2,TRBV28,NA,CASIKGGRIYGYTF,TGTGCCAGTATAAAGGGGGGCCGGATCTATGGCTACACCTTC